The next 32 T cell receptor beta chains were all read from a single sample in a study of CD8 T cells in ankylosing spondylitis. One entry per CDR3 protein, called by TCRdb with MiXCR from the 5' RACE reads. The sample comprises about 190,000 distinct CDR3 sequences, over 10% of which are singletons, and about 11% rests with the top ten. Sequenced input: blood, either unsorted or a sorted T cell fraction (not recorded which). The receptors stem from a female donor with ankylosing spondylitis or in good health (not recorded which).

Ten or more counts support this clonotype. CDR3 sequence: CASSDRGPTPNGNQPQHF. Here the CDR3 DNA reads TGTGCCAGCAGTGACAGGGGGCCCACCCCTAATGGCAATCAGCCCCAGCATTTT. This chain links TRBV28 with TRBJ1-5; 10 bases match TRBD1. This CDR3 contains 18 residues. J gave up 2 bases and V 5 bases, and 12 bases lay outside the gene matches. Germline values: CDR1 MDHEN, CDR2 SYDVKM.

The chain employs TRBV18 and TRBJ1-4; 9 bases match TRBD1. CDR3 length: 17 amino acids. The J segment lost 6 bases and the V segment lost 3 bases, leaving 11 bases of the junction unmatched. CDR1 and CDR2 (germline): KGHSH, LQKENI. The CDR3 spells CASSPQSPGQGDEKLFF. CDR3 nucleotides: TGTGCCAGCTCACCCCAATCCCCGGGACAGGGAGATGAAAAACTGTTTTTT.

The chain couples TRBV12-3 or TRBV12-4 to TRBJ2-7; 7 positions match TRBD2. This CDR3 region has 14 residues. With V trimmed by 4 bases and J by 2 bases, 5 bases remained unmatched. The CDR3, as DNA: TGTGCCAGCAGTTGGGGCACTAGCGCCTACGAGCAGTACTTC. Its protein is CASSWGTSAYEQYF.

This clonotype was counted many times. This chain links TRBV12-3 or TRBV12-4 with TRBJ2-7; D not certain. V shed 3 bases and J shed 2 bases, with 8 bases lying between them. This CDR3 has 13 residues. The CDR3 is CASSFSHTYEQYF. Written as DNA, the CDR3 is TGTGCCAGCAGTTTTTCTCACACCTACGAGCAGTACTTC.

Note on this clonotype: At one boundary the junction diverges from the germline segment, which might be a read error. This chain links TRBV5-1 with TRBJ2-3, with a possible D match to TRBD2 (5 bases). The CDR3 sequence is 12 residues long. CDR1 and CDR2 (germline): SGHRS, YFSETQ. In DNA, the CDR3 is TGCGCCAGCAGCCTAGCCACAGATACGCTGTATTTT. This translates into CASSLATDTLYF.

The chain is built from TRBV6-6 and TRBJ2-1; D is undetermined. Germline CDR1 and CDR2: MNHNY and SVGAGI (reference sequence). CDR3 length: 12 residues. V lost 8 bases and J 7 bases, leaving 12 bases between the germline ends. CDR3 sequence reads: CASRALGNEQFF. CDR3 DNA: TGTGCCAGCCGGGCCCTAGGTAATGAGCAGTTCTTC.

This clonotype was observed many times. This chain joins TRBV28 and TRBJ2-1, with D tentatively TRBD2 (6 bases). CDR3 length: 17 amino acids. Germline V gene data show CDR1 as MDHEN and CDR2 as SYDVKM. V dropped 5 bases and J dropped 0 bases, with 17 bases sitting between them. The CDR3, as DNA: TGTGCCAGCAGTCTAAGCCTCCGGGAGAGCTCCTACAATGAGCAGTTCTTC. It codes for CASSLSLRESSYNEQFF.

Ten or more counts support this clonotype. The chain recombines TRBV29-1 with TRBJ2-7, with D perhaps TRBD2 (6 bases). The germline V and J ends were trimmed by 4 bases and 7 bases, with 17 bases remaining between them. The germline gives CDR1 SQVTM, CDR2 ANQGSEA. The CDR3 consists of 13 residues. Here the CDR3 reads CSVVTWGAGEQYF. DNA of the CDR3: TGCAGCGTTGTGACTTGGGGCGCGGGAGAGCAGTACTTC.

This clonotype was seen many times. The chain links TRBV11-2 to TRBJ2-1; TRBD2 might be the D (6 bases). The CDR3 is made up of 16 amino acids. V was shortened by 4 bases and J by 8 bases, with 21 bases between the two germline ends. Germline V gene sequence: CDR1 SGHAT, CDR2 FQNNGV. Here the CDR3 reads CASSSPRLVFSHEQFF. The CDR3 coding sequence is TGTGCCAGCAGCTCTCCTAGACTAGTATTCAGCCATGAGCAGTTCTTC.

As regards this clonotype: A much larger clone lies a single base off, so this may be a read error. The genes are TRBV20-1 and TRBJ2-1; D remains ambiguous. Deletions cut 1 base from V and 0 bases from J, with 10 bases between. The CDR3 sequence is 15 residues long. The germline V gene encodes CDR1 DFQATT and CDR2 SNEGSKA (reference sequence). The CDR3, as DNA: TGCAGTGCTAGAGCTCCGACCAGCTCCTACAATGAGCAGTTCTTC. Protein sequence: CSARAPTSSYNEQFF.

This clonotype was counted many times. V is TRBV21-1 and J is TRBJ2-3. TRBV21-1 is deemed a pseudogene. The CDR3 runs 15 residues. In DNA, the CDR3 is TGTGCCAGCAGCAAAGCGCGGATCGGGCCAGATACGCAGTATTTT. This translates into CASSKARIGPDTQYF.

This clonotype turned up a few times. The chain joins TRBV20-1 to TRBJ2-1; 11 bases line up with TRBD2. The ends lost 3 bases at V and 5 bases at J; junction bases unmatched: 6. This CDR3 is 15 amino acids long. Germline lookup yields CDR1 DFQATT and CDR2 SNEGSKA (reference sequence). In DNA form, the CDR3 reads TGCAGTGCTAGGCGGACTAGCGGGCGGGACAATGAGCAGTTCTTC. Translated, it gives CSARRTSGRDNEQFF.

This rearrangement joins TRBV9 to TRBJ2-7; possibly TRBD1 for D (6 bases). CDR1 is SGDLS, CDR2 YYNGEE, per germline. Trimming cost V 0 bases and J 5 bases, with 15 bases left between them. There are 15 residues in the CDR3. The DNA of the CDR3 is TGTGCCAGCAGCGTAGACACAGGCCAGGGGAACGAGCAGTACTTC. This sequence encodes CASSVDTGQGNEQYF.

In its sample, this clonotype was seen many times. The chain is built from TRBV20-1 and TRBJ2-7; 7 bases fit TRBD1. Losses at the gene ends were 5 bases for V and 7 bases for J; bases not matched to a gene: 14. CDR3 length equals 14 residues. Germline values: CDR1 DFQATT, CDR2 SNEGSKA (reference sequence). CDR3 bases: TGCAGTGCTCTTACTCCACAGGGGTCGAGAGAGCAGTACTTC. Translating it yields CSALTPQGSREQYF.

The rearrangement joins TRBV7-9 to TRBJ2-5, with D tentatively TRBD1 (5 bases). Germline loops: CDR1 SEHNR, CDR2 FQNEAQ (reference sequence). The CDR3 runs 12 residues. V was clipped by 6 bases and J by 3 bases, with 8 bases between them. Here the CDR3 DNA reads TGTGCCAGCAGTTGGGGCAAAGAGACCCAGTACTTC. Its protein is CASSWGKETQYF.

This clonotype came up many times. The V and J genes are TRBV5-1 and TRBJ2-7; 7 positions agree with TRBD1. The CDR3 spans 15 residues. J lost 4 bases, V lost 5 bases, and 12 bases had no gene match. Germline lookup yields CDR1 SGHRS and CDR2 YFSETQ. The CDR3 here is CASRPPGTAVYEQYF. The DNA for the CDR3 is TGCGCCAGCAGACCACCCGGGACAGCGGTTTACGAGCAGTACTTC.

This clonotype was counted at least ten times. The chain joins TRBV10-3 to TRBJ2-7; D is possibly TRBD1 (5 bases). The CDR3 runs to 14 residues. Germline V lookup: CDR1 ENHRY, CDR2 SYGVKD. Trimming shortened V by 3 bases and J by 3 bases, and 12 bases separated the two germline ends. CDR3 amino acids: CAISETLGDYEQYF. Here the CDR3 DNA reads TGTGCCATCAGTGAAACTTTAGGGGACTACGAGCAGTACTTC.

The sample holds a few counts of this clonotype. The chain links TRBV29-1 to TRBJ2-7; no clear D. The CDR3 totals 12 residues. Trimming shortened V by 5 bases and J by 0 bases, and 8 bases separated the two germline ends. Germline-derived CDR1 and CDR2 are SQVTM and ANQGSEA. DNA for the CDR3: TGCAGCGTTTTACGGAGCTCCTACGAGCAGTACTTC. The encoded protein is CSVLRSSYEQYF.

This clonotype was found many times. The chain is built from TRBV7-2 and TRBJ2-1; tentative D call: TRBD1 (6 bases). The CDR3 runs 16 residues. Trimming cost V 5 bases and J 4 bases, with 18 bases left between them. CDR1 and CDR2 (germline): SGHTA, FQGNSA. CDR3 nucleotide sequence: TGTGCCAGCAGCCAGGGGCCCTCTGATTTTTACAATGAGCAGTTCTTC. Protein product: CASSQGPSDFYNEQFF.

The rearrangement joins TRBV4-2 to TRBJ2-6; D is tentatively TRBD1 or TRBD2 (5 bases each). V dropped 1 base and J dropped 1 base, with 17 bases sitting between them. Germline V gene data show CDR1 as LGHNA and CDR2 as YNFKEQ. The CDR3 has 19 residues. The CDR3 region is CASSQGPQGPISGANVLTF. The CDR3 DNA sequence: TGTGCCAGCAGCCAAGGTCCCCAGGGACCCATATCTGGGGCCAACGTCCTGACTTTC.

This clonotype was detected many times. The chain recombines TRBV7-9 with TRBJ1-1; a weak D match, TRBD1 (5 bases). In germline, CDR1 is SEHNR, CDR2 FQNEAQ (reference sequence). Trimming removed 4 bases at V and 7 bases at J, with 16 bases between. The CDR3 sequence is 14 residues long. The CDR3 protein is CASSSSRTPGEAFF. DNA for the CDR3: TGTGCCAGCAGCTCAAGTCGGACACCCGGTGAAGCTTTCTTT.

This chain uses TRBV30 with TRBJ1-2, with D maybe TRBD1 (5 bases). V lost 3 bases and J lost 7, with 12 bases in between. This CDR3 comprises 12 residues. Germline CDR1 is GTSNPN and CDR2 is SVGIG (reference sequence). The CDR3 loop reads CAWRGKGPGYTF. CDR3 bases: TGTGCCTGGAGGGGAAAGGGACCTGGCTACACCTTC.

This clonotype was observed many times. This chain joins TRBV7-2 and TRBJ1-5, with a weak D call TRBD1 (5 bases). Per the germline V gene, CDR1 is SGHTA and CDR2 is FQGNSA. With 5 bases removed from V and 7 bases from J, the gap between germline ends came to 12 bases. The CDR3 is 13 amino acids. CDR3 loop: CASSPQGWQPQHF. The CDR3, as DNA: TGTGCCAGCAGCCCCCAGGGATGGCAGCCCCAGCATTTT.

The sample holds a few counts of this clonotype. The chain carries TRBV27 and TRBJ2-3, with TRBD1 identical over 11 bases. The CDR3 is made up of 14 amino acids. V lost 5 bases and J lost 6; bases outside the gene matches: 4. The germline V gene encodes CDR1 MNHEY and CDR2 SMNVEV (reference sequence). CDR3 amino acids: CASSIGTGGDTQYF. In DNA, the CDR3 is TGTGCCAGCAGTATCGGGACAGGGGGGGATACGCAGTATTTT.

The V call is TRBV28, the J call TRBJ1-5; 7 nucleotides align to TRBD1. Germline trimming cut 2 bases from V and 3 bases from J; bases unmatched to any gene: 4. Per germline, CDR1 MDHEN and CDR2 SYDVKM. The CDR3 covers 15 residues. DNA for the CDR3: TGTGCCAGCAGTTTACCCAGGGGGGACAATCAGCCCCAGCATTTT. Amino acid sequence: CASSLPRGDNQPQHF.

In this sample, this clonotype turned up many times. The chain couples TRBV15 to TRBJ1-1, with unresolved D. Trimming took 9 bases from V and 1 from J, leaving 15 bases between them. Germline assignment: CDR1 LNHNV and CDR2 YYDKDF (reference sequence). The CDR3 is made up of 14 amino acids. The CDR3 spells CATHNPPANTEAFF. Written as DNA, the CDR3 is TGTGCCACTCACAACCCTCCAGCGAACACTGAAGCTTTCTTT.

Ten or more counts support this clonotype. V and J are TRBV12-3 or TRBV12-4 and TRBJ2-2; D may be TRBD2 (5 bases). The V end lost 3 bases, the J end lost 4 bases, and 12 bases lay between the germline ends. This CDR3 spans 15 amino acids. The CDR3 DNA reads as TGTGCCAGCAGTTTGTCGGGGTCGGGCACCGGGGAGCTGTTTTTT. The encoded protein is CASSLSGSGTGELFF.

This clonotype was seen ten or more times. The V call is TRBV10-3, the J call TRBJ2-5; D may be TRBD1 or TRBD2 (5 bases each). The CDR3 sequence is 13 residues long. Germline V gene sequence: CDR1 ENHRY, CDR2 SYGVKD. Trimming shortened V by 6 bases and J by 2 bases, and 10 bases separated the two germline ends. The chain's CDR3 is CAIRGTAQETQYF. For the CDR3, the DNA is TGTGCCATCAGGGGGACCGCTCAAGAGACCCAGTACTTC.

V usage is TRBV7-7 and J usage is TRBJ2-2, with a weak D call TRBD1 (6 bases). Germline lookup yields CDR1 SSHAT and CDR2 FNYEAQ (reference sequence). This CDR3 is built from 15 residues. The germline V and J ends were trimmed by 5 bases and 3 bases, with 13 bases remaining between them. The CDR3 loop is CASSTGTPDTGELFF. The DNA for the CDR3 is TGTGCCAGCAGCACCGGGACACCCGACACCGGGGAGCTGTTTTTT.

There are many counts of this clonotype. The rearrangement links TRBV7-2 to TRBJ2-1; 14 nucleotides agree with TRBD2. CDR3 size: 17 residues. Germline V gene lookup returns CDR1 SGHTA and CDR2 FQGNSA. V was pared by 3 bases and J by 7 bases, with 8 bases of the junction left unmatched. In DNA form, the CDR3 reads TGTGCCAGCAGCTTTCGGGGGACTAGCGGGAGAAGAAATGAGCAGTTCTTC. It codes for CASSFRGTSGRRNEQFF.

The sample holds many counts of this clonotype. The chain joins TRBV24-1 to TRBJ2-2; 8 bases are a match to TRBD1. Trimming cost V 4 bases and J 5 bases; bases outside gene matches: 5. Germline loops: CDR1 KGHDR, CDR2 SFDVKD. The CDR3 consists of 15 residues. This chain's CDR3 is CATSDWTGKTGELFF. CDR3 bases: TGTGCCACCAGTGACTGGACAGGGAAAACCGGGGAGCTGTTTTTT.

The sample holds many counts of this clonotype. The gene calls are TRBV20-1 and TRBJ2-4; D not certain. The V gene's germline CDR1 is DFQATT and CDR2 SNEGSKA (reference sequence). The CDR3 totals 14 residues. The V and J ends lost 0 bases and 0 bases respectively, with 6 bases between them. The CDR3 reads CSARERIAKNIQYF. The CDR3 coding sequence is TGCAGTGCTAGAGAACGGATAGCCAAAAACATTCAGTACTTC.